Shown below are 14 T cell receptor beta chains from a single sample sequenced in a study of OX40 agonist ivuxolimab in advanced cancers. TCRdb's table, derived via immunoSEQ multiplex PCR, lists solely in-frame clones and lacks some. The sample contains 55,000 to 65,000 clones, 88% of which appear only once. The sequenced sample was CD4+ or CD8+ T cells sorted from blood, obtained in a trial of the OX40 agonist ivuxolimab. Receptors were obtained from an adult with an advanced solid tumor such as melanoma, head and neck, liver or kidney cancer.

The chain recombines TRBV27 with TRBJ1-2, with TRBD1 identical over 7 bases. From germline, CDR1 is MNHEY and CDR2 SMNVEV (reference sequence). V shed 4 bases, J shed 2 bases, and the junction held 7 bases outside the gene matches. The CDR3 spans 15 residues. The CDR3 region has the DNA TGTGCCAGCAGTTCCCTCGGGACAGCCAACTATGGCTACACCTTC. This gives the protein CASSSLGTANYGYTF.

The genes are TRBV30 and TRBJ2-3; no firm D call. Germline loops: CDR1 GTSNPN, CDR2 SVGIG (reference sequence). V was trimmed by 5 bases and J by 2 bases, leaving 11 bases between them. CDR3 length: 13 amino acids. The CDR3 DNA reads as TGTGCCTGGGCTGATGGGATCACAGATACGCAGTATTTT. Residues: CAWADGITDTQYF.

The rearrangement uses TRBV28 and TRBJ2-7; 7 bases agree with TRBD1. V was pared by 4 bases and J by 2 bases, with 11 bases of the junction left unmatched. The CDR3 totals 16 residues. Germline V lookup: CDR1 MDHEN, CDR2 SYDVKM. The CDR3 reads CASSSFRDRNAYEQYF. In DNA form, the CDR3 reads TGTGCCAGCAGTTCATTCCGGGACAGAAATGCCTACGAGCAGTACTTC.

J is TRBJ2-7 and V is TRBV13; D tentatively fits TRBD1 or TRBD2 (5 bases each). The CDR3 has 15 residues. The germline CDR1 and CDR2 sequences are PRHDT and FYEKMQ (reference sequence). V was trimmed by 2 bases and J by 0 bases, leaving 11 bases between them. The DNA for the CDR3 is TGTGCCAGCAGCTTACGGGGCAGAAGCTCCTACGAGCAGTACTTC. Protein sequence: CASSLRGRSSYEQYF. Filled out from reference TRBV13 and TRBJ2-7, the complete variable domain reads AAGVIQSPRHLIKEKRETATLKCYPIPRHDTVYWYQQGPGQDPQFLISFYEKMQSDKGSIPDRFSAQQFSDYHSELNMSSLELGDSALYFCASSLRGRSSYEQYFGPGTRLTVT.

The CDR3 DNA reads TGTGCCAGCAGCAAGGGGCTAGCGGGAGAGGGAGATACGCAGTATTTT. Encoded protein: CASSKGLAGEGDTQYF. This chain uses TRBV7-9 with TRBJ2-3; TRBD2 agrees at 10 bases. The V gene's germline CDR1 is SEHNR and CDR2 FQNEAQ (reference sequence). The CDR3 covers 16 residues. Trimming removed 5 bases from V and 5 bases from J; junction bases left unmatched: 10.

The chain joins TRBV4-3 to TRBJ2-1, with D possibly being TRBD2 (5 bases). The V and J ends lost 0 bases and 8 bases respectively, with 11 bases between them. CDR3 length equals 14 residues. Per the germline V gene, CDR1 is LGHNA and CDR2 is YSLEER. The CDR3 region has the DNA TGCGCCAGCAGCCAAGAAGGCCTAGCCGATGAGCAGTTCTTC. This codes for CASSQEGLADEQFF.

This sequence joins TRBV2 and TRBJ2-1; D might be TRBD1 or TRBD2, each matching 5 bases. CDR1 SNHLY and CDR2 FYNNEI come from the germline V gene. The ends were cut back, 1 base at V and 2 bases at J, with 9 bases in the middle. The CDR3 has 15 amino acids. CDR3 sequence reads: CASSEGRDPYNEQFF. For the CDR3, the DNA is TGTGCCAGCAGTGAAGGCAGGGACCCCTACAATGAGCAGTTCTTC.

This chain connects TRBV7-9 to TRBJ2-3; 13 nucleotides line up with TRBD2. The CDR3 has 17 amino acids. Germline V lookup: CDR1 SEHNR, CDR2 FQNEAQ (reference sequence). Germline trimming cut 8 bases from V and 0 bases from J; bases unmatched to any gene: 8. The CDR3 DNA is TGTGCCAGCCTAAGGGCACTAGCGGGAGGGAGCACAGATACGCAGTATTTT. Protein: CASLRALAGGSTDTQYF.

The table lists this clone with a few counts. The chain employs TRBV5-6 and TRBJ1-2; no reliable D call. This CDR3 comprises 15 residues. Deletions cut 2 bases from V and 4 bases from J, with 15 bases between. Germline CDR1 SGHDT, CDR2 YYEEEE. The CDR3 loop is CASSFGSRGLYGYTF. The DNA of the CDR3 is TGTGCCAGCAGCTTTGGGAGCCGAGGACTCTATGGCTACACCTTC. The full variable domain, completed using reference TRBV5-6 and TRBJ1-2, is DAGVTQSPTHLIKTRGQQVTLRCSPKSGHDTVSWYQQALGQGPQFIFQYYEEEERQRGNFPDRFSGHQFPNYSSELNVNALLLGDSALYLCASSFGSRGLYGYTFGSGTRLTVV.

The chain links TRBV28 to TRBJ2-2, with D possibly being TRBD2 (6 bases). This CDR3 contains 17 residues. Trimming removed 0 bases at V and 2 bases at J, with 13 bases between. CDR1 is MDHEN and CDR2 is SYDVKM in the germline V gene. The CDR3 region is CASSLWGGGKNTGELFF. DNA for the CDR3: TGTGCCAGCAGTTTATGGGGGGGAGGAAAAAACACCGGGGAGCTGTTTTTT.

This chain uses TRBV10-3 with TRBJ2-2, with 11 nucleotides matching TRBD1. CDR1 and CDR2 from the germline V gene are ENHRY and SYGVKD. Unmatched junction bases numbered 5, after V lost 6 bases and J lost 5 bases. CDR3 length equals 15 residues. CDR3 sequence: CAIRRGTGGTGELFF. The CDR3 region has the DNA TGTGCCATCAGACGGGGGACAGGGGGGACCGGGGAGCTGTTTTTT.

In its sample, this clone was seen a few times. DNA for the CDR3: TGCGCCAGCAGCTATGTGGGCGTGGGGAAAGAGACCCAGTACTTC. This codes for CASSYVGVGKETQYF. This chain connects TRBV5-1 to TRBJ2-5; D gene unclear. The CDR3 length is 15 residues. Germline CDR1 and CDR2: SGHRS and YFSETQ. The V gene lost 3 bases and the J gene lost 3 bases, with 15 bases spanning the gap. The full variable domain, with the rest looked up from reference TRBV5-1 and TRBJ2-5, is KAGVTQTPRYLIKTRGQQVTLSCSPISGHRSVSWYQQTPGQGLQFLFEYFSETQRNKGNFPGRFSGRQFSNSRSEMNVSTLELGDSALYLCASSYVGVGKETQYFGPGTRLLVL.

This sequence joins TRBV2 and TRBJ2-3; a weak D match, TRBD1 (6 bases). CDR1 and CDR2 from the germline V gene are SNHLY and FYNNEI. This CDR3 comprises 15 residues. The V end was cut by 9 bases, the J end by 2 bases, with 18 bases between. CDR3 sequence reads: CARGQWDNLTDTQYF. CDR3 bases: TGTGCCAGAGGCCAGTGGGACAACCTCACAGATACGCAGTATTTT.

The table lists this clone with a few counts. The CDR3 DNA reads TGCGCCAGCAGCCTGACTAGCGGGAGGGCTGGGGGAACCGGGGAGCTGTTTTTT. Translating it yields CASSLTSGRAGGTGELFF. The chain uses TRBV5-1 and TRBJ2-2; 14 nucleotides align to TRBD2. The CDR3 loop spans 18 amino acids. The germline CDR1 and CDR2 sequences are SGHRS and YFSETQ. V shed 4 bases, J shed 5 bases, and the junction held 10 bases outside the gene matches.